These 12 T cell receptor beta chains originate from one sample sequenced in a study of CD8 T cells in ankylosing spondylitis (dated 2017 in TCRdb). The library relied on 5' RACE. TCRdb shows the sequencer as Illumina HiSeq 2500. The public reads were reanalyzed by TCRdb: fastp trimming at Q25, MiXCR alignment, in-frame beta chains only. Rows are combined by CDR3 protein, so each entry shows the most common genes and DNA. Counted in this sample were 200,000 to 300,000 distinct CDR3 sequences; more than 20% of them appeared once. Around 0.58% of the sample lies in the top ten. Sequencing was performed on blood, either unsorted or a sorted T cell fraction (not recorded which). Every receptor here comes from a male donor with ankylosing spondylitis or in good health (not recorded which).

This clonotype was seen at least ten times. The chain joins TRBV10-2 to TRBJ2-7, with 8 bases that match TRBD2. With V trimmed by 7 bases and J by 0 bases, 8 bases remained unmatched. CDR3 length: 15 residues. Germline assignment: CDR1 WSHSY and CDR2 SAAADI. The CDR3 sequence: CASKELAASSYEQYF. In DNA, the CDR3 is TGCGCCAGCAAAGAACTAGCGGCAAGCTCCTACGAGCAGTACTTC.

This clonotype was recorded a few times. J is TRBJ2-3 and V is TRBV6-1, with 7 nucleotides matching TRBD2. Germline V gives CDR1 MNHNS, CDR2 SASEGT. The CDR3 has 15 amino acids. With V trimmed by 6 bases and J by 6 bases, 12 bases remained unmatched. CDR3 loop: CASRDPGLPPDTQYF. Here the CDR3 DNA reads TGTGCCAGCAGGGATCCGGGACTACCGCCGGATACGCAGTATTTT.

This clonotype was seen ten or more times. The chain is built from TRBV20-1 and TRBJ2-6; D might be TRBD2 (6 bases). From germline, CDR1 is DFQATT and CDR2 SNEGSKA (reference sequence). This CDR3 is built from 15 residues. V was cut by 6 bases and J by 4 bases, with 16 bases left in between. CDR3 in amino acids: CSAPGGGFGANVLTF. The CDR3 DNA reads as TGCAGTGCACCTGGTGGAGGGTTCGGGGCCAACGTCCTGACTTTC.

This chain links TRBV5-6 with TRBJ2-5, with 10 bases aligning to TRBD2. Trimming cost V 4 bases and J 3 bases; bases outside gene matches: 6. This CDR3 region has 15 residues. CDR1 is SGHDT and CDR2 is YYEEEE in the germline V gene. This CDR3 is CASSPRTSGKETQYF. CDR3 nucleotides: TGTGCCAGCAGCCCGAGGACTAGCGGCAAAGAGACCCAGTACTTC. Together with reference TRBV5-6 and TRBJ2-5, the CDR3 gives the full variable domain: DAGVTQSPTHLIKTRGQQVTLRCSPKSGHDTVSWYQQALGQGPQFIFQYYEEEERQRGNFPDRFSGHQFPNYSSELNVNALLLGDSALYLCASSPRTSGKETQYFGPGTRLLVL.

This clonotype was counted only a few times. This chain links TRBV20-1 with TRBJ2-7, with D perhaps given as TRBD1 or TRBD2 (6 bases each). CDR3 size: 15 residues. Germline V lookup: CDR1 DFQATT, CDR2 SNEGSKA (reference sequence). Trimming left V 0 bases short and J 1 base short, with 13 bases between. DNA of the CDR3: TGCAGTGCTAGAGATCACCGGGGGCCGTCCTACGAGCAGTACTTC. Its translation: CSARDHRGPSYEQYF.

The genes are TRBV10-3 and TRBJ1-4, with 8 positions matching TRBD1. Looked up from germline, CDR1 is ENHRY and CDR2 is SYGVKD. The CDR3 contains 13 residues. Germline trimming cut 6 bases from V and 6 bases from J; bases unmatched to any gene: 3. The CDR3: CAISPDRDEKLFF. CDR3 DNA sequence: TGTGCCATCAGCCCGGACAGGGATGAAAAACTGTTTTTT.

Ten or more counts support this clonotype. The chain is built from TRBV12-3 or TRBV12-4 and TRBJ2-4, with a possible D match to TRBD2 (6 bases). The germline V and J ends were trimmed by 7 bases and 4 bases, with 14 bases remaining between them. CDR3 length: 14 amino acids. CDR3 coding DNA: TGTGCCAGCACCCAAACCGCGGGGAAAAACATTCAGTACTTC. This codes for CASTQTAGKNIQYF.

The J gene is TRBJ2-3, the V gene TRBV6-5; D tentatively fits TRBD1 or TRBD2 (5 bases each). The CDR3 runs 12 residues. Deletions cut 8 bases from V and 4 bases from J, with 10 bases between. Looked up from germline, CDR1 is MNHEY and CDR2 is SVGAGI. CDR3 in DNA: TGTGCCAGCGGCCGGGGCCCAGATACGCAGTATTTT. Amino acid sequence: CASGRGPDTQYF.

This clonotype was seen at least ten times. V usage is TRBV20-1 and J usage is TRBJ1-6; 7 bases map to TRBD1. The germline CDR1 and CDR2 sequences are DFQATT and SNEGSKA (reference sequence). The CDR3 extends over 14 amino acids. Trimming at V came to 4 bases and at J to 10 bases, leaving 10 bases not matched to a gene. For the CDR3, the DNA is TGCAGTGCTAAAGCCGGGGGGACAGACTCACCCCTCCACTTT. Amino acid sequence: CSAKAGGTDSPLHF.

CDR3 loop: CSARGSTGETQYF. The CDR3 nucleotides are TGCAGTGCTAGAGGGTCAACCGGAGAGACCCAGTACTTC. The chain has TRBV20-1 and TRBJ2-5, with D unclear. The CDR3 runs to 13 residues. V gave up 1 base and J gave up 4 bases, with 10 bases separating them. Germline values: CDR1 DFQATT, CDR2 SNEGSKA (reference sequence).

On this clonotype itself: This clone may be a read error of a much larger clone one base away. The rearrangement uses TRBV20-1 and TRBJ2-1, with TRBD1 as a possible D gene (6 bases). V shed 7 bases and J shed 3 bases, with 13 bases lying between them. This CDR3 is 13 amino acids long. Germline V gene lookup returns CDR1 DFQATT and CDR2 SNEGSKA (reference sequence). This CDR3 reads CSVPRQDYNEQFF. The CDR3 coding sequence is TGCAGTGTTCCCCGACAGGACTACAATGAGCAGTTCTTC.

This clonotype was observed a few times. V and J are TRBV12-3 or TRBV12-4 and TRBJ2-1; D unclear. The CDR3 covers 15 residues. V was shortened by 6 bases and J by 0 bases, with 12 bases between the two germline ends. The CDR3 DNA is TGTGCCAGCAGACTAAGCGCCAGCTCCTACAATGAGCAGTTCTTC. It translates to CASRLSASSYNEQFF.